The rows below give T cell receptor beta chains drawn from one sample of a study of cytomegalovirus exposure and HLA in healthy donors. Sequenced by immunoSEQ multiplex PCR; TCRdb stores in-frame clones only, minus some. The table has approximately 110,000 clones, 76% seen once. Sequencing was performed on PBMCs. The receptors stem from a woman between 45 and 65 years old in good health and CMV-seropositive. The CDR3 runs from the conserved cysteine through the conserved F or W. The D gene is left open where the match is weak. A row's size may be missing; if present it is once, few, many or a size class.

clone_size: .; d_call: .; v_call: TRBV11-1; j_call: TRBJ2-3; cdr3_length: 12; cdr3_aa: CASSSIGDTQYF; cdr3_nt: TGTGCCAGCAGCTCAATCGGAGATACGCAGTATTTT
clone_size: .; d_call: TRBD2; v_call: TRBV29-1; j_call: TRBJ2-5; cdr3_length: 13; cdr3_aa: CSVSAGAEETQYF; cdr3_nt: TGCAGCGTCTCGGCGGGAGCGGAAGAGACCCAGTACTTC
clone_size: .; d_call: TRBD2; v_call: TRBV2; j_call: TRBJ2-5; cdr3_length: 14; cdr3_aa: CASDPTSGQETQYF; cdr3_nt: TGTGCCAGCGACCCGACTAGCGGGCAAGAGACCCAGTACTTC
clone_size: .; d_call: .; v_call: TRBV6-1; j_call: TRBJ1-2; cdr3_length: 13; cdr3_aa: CASSLVSSRGYTF; cdr3_nt: TGTGCCAGCAGTTTGGTTTCCAGTCGAGGCTACACCTTC
clone_size: .; d_call: TRBD1; v_call: TRBV5-6; j_call: TRBJ2-2; cdr3_length: 15; cdr3_aa: CASSQTGLDTGELFF; cdr3_nt: TGTGCCAGCAGCCAGACAGGGCTGGACACCGGGGAGCTGTTTTTT
clone_size: .; d_call: .; v_call: TRBV7-9; j_call: TRBJ2-5; cdr3_length: 17; cdr3_aa: CASSYSERPNRVETQYF; cdr3_nt: TGTGCCAGCTCCTATAGCGAAAGGCCGAATCGGGTAGAGACCCAGTACTTC
clone_size: .; d_call: .; v_call: TRBV5-4; j_call: TRBJ1-2; cdr3_length: 14; cdr3_aa: CASSPGGGGAGYTF; cdr3_nt: TGTGCCAGCAGCCCGGGGGGCGGGGGAGCCGGCTACACCTTC
clone_size: .; d_call: .; v_call: TRBV4-1; j_call: TRBJ2-1; cdr3_length: 14; cdr3_aa: CASSHPTLGNEQFF; cdr3_nt: TGCGCCAGCAGCCACCCTACCCTAGGCAATGAGCAGTTCTTC
clone_size: .; d_call: TRBD2; v_call: TRBV27; j_call: TRBJ2-7; cdr3_length: 16; cdr3_aa: CASIQRGAGGPREQYF; cdr3_nt: TGTGCCAGCATTCAGAGGGGAGCGGGAGGGCCGAGGGAGCAGTACTTC
clone_size: few; d_call: .; v_call: TRBV7-6; j_call: TRBJ2-5; cdr3_length: 14; cdr3_aa: CASSRSAGRETQYF; cdr3_nt: TGTGCCAGCAGCCGGTCCGCGGGGCGAGAGACCCAGTACTTC
clone_size: .; d_call: .; v_call: TRBV18; j_call: TRBJ1-3; cdr3_length: 15; cdr3_aa: CASSPRQGPGNTIYF; cdr3_nt: TGTGCCAGCTCACCACGTCAGGGCCCTGGAAACACCATATATTTT
clone_size: .; d_call: TRBD1; v_call: TRBV4-1; j_call: TRBJ1-3; cdr3_length: 16; cdr3_aa: CASSPLQGPAGNTIYF; cdr3_nt: TGCGCCAGCAGCCCGTTACAGGGGCCCGCTGGAAACACCATATATTTT
clone_size: .; d_call: .; v_call: TRBV19; j_call: TRBJ2-2; cdr3_length: 16; cdr3_aa: CASSTLLTGPTGELFF; cdr3_nt: TGTGCCAGTAGTACCCTTTTGACAGGACCCACCGGGGAGCTGTTTTTT
clone_size: .; d_call: TRBD2; v_call: TRBV29-1; j_call: TRBJ2-1; cdr3_length: 12; cdr3_aa: CSVGREGNEQFF; cdr3_nt: TGCAGCGTTGGTAGGGAGGGCAATGAGCAGTTCTTC
clone_size: .; d_call: TRBD1; v_call: TRBV27; j_call: TRBJ2-7; cdr3_length: 15; cdr3_aa: CASRRAGQGRYEQYF; cdr3_nt: TGTGCCAGCAGGAGGGCGGGACAGGGGAGGTACGAGCAGTACTTC
clone_size: .; d_call: TRBD1; v_call: TRBV5-1; j_call: TRBJ2-5; cdr3_length: 16; cdr3_aa: CASSLKPGQGTETQYF; cdr3_nt: TGCGCCAGCAGCTTGAAGCCGGGACAGGGTACAGAGACCCAGTACTTC
clone_size: once; d_call: TRBD2; v_call: TRBV5-4; j_call: TRBJ2-3; cdr3_length: 15; cdr3_aa: CASSLDGGSTDTQYF; cdr3_nt: TGTGCCAGCAGCTTGGACGGGGGGTCCACAGATACGCAGTATTTT
clone_size: .; d_call: TRBD1; v_call: TRBV6-5; j_call: TRBJ2-1; cdr3_length: 13; cdr3_aa: CASSTGGRNEQFF; cdr3_nt: TGTGCCAGCAGTACAGGGGGGCGTAATGAGCAGTTCTTC
clone_size: .; d_call: .; v_call: TRBV5-6; j_call: TRBJ1-1; cdr3_length: 19; cdr3_aa: CASSPQGGGAHHMNTEAFF; cdr3_nt: TGTGCCAGCAGCCCTCAGGGCGGGGGGGCGCACCACATGAACACTGAAGCTTTCTTT
clone_size: .; d_call: .; v_call: TRBV14; j_call: TRBJ2-2; cdr3_length: 16; cdr3_aa: CASSQVAGGSTGELFF; cdr3_nt: TGTGCCAGCAGCCAAGTAGCAGGGGGGAGCACCGGGGAGCTGTTTTTT
clone_size: .; d_call: TRBD1; v_call: TRBV28; j_call: TRBJ2-7; cdr3_length: 14; cdr3_aa: CASSSGDSTYEQYF; cdr3_nt: TGTGCCAGCAGTTCCGGGGACAGTACCTACGAGCAGTACTTC
clone_size: .; d_call: TRBD1; v_call: TRBV9; j_call: TRBJ2-4; cdr3_length: 15; cdr3_aa: CASSSQTGGSNIQYF; cdr3_nt: TGTGCCAGCAGCTCCCAGACAGGGGGCTCGAACATTCAGTACTTC
clone_size: .; d_call: .; v_call: TRBV6-5; j_call: TRBJ1-1; cdr3_length: 15; cdr3_aa: CASSYFNSMNTEAFF; cdr3_nt: TGTGCCAGCAGTTACTTTAACAGCATGAACACTGAAGCTTTCTTT
clone_size: .; d_call: .; v_call: TRBV7-2; j_call: TRBJ2-3; cdr3_length: 14; cdr3_aa: CASSLDPTTDTQYF; cdr3_nt: TGTGCCAGCAGCTTAGATCCTACCACAGATACGCAGTATTTT
clone_size: .; d_call: .; v_call: TRBV5-6; j_call: TRBJ2-7; cdr3_length: 12; cdr3_aa: CASSFLGDEQYF; cdr3_nt: TGTGCCAGCAGCTTCCTAGGCGACGAGCAGTACTTC
clone_size: .; d_call: .; v_call: TRBV4-3; j_call: TRBJ2-5; cdr3_length: 15; cdr3_aa: CASSLLTGFQETQYF; cdr3_nt: TGCGCCAGCAGCCTTCTGACAGGTTTCCAAGAGACCCAGTACTTC
clone_size: .; d_call: TRBD1; v_call: TRBV6-5; j_call: TRBJ1-2; cdr3_length: 14; cdr3_aa: CASSYKGGLYGYTF; cdr3_nt: TGTGCCAGCAGTTACAAAGGGGGCCTCTATGGCTACACCTTC
clone_size: .; d_call: TRBD2; v_call: TRBV5-4; j_call: TRBJ2-7; cdr3_length: 15; cdr3_aa: CASSSGVAGGLEQYF; cdr3_nt: TGTGCCAGCAGCTCTGGGGTAGCGGGGGGGCTTGAGCAGTACTTC
clone_size: .; d_call: .; v_call: TRBV11-2; j_call: TRBJ1-4; cdr3_length: 15; cdr3_aa: CASSLRGGDNEKLFF; cdr3_nt: TGTGCCAGCAGCTTACGTGGAGGGGATAATGAAAAACTGTTTTTT
clone_size: .; d_call: TRBD1; v_call: TRBV4-1; j_call: TRBJ2-7; cdr3_length: 16; cdr3_aa: CASSPHLGGTGSEQYF; cdr3_nt: TGCGCCAGCAGCCCTCACCTTGGCGGGACAGGGAGCGAGCAGTACTTC
clone_size: .; d_call: .; v_call: TRBV7-2; j_call: TRBJ2-7; cdr3_length: 14; cdr3_aa: CASSLGGTLNEQYF; cdr3_nt: TGTGCCAGCAGCTTAGGGGGGACACTCAACGAGCAGTACTTC
clone_size: .; d_call: TRBD2; v_call: TRBV5-6; j_call: TRBJ2-5; cdr3_length: 13; cdr3_aa: CASSFGTIPRSYF; cdr3_nt: TGTGCCAGCAGCTTCGGGACTATCCCCCGGTCGTACTTC
clone_size: .; d_call: TRBD1; v_call: TRBV18; j_call: TRBJ2-6; cdr3_length: 18; cdr3_aa: CASSPPGTGATGANVLTF; cdr3_nt: TGTGCCAGCTCACCACCGGGGACAGGGGCGACTGGGGCCAACGTCCTGACTTTC
clone_size: .; d_call: TRBD1; v_call: TRBV30; j_call: TRBJ2-1; cdr3_length: 15; cdr3_aa: CAWSFPRDRHNEQFF; cdr3_nt: TGTGCCTGGAGTTTTCCCCGGGACAGGCACAATGAGCAGTTCTTC
clone_size: .; d_call: .; v_call: TRBV2; j_call: TRBJ2-3; cdr3_length: 14; cdr3_aa: CASSESRTGSTQYF; cdr3_nt: TGTGCCAGCAGTGAATCCCGCACGGGTTCTACGCAGTATTTT
clone_size: .; d_call: .; v_call: TRBV2; j_call: TRBJ1-2; cdr3_length: 14; cdr3_aa: CASSEDRYALGYTF; cdr3_nt: TGTGCCAGCAGTGAAGACCGATACGCGCTTGGCTACACCTTC
clone_size: .; d_call: TRBD1; v_call: TRBV9; j_call: TRBJ2-2; cdr3_length: 14; cdr3_aa: CASSPGQVSGELFF; cdr3_nt: TGTGCCAGCAGCCCGGGACAGGTTTCCGGGGAGCTGTTTTTT
clone_size: .; d_call: .; v_call: TRBV7-8; j_call: TRBJ1-4; cdr3_length: 16; cdr3_aa: CASSFGHSLQYEKLFF; cdr3_nt: TGTGCCAGCAGCTTCGGACACTCCCTTCAGTATGAAAAACTGTTTTTT
clone_size: .; d_call: .; v_call: TRBV23-1; j_call: TRBJ1-2; cdr3_length: 19; cdr3_aa: CASSPPNGRGPLSNYGYTF; cdr3_nt: TGCGCCAGCAGTCCCCCCAATGGCAGGGGCCCACTTTCTAACTATGGCTACACCTTC
clone_size: .; d_call: TRBD1; v_call: TRBV27; j_call: TRBJ1-6; cdr3_length: 15; cdr3_aa: CASSRDRGYNSPLHF; cdr3_nt: TGTGCCAGCAGTCGGGACAGGGGATATAATTCACCCCTCCACTTT
clone_size: .; d_call: TRBD1; v_call: TRBV9; j_call: TRBJ2-7; cdr3_length: 13; cdr3_aa: CASSVAQGSEQYF; cdr3_nt: TGTGCCAGCAGCGTAGCACAGGGGTCCGAGCAGTACTTC
clone_size: .; d_call: .; v_call: TRBV18; j_call: TRBJ2-7; cdr3_length: 14; cdr3_aa: CASSPPESTYEQYF; cdr3_nt: TGTGCCAGCTCACCACCTGAGTCCACCTACGAGCAGTACTTC
clone_size: few; d_call: .; v_call: TRBV29-1; j_call: TRBJ2-6; cdr3_length: 14; cdr3_aa: CSALQGSGANGLTF; cdr3_nt: TGCAGCGCATTACAGGGTTCTGGGGCCAACGGCCTGACTTTC
clone_size: .; d_call: TRBD2; v_call: TRBV6-1; j_call: TRBJ2-7; cdr3_length: 14; cdr3_aa: CASIQTSGFPEQYF; cdr3_nt: TGTGCCAGCATCCAGACTAGCGGCTTCCCCGAGCAGTACTTC
clone_size: once; d_call: .; v_call: TRBV19; j_call: TRBJ2-3; cdr3_length: 11; cdr3_aa: CASKRLDTQYF; cdr3_nt: TGTGCCAGTAAGAGGCTAGATACGCAGTATTTT
clone_size: .; d_call: TRBD1; v_call: TRBV11-1; j_call: TRBJ1-4; cdr3_length: 19; cdr3_aa: CASSFHKFDREEVKEKLFF; cdr3_nt: TGTGCCAGCAGCTTCCATAAATTCGACAGGGAAGAAGTAAAGGAAAAACTGTTTTTT
clone_size: .; d_call: TRBD2; v_call: TRBV2; j_call: TRBJ2-1; cdr3_length: 13; cdr3_aa: CASRASGGSEQFF; cdr3_nt: TGTGCCAGCAGGGCTAGCGGGGGATCTGAGCAGTTCTTC
clone_size: .; d_call: .; v_call: TRBV7-3; j_call: TRBJ1-5; cdr3_length: 13; cdr3_aa: CASSPGADQPQHF; cdr3_nt: TGTGCCAGCAGCCCAGGGGCCGATCAGCCCCAGCATTTT
clone_size: .; d_call: .; v_call: TRBV6-6; j_call: TRBJ2-1; cdr3_length: 14; cdr3_aa: CASSYSGQKNEQFF; cdr3_nt: TGTGCCAGCAGTTACTCGGGCCAGAAGAATGAGCAGTTCTTC
clone_size: .; d_call: TRBD2; v_call: TRBV5-1; j_call: TRBJ2-3; cdr3_length: 14; cdr3_aa: CASSPSGHTDTQYF; cdr3_nt: TGCGCCAGCAGCCCTAGCGGACACACAGATACGCAGTATTTT
clone_size: .; d_call: .; v_call: TRBV5-1; j_call: TRBJ1-5; cdr3_length: 14; cdr3_aa: CASSPQGTDQPQHF; cdr3_nt: TGCGCCAGCAGCCCCCAGGGGACGGATCAGCCCCAGCATTTT
clone_size: .; d_call: TRBD2; v_call: TRBV29-1; j_call: TRBJ2-3; cdr3_length: 14; cdr3_aa: CSVVCAGGTDTQYF; cdr3_nt: TGCAGCGTTGTATGCGCGGGGGGCACAGATACGCAGTATTTT
clone_size: .; d_call: .; v_call: TRBV5-1; j_call: TRBJ2-5; cdr3_length: 16; cdr3_aa: CASSLAQGTGKETQYF; cdr3_nt: TGCGCCAGCAGCTTGGCCCAAGGAACAGGGAAAGAGACCCAGTACTTC
clone_size: .; d_call: .; v_call: TRBV7-2; j_call: TRBJ1-2; cdr3_length: 15; cdr3_aa: CASSLRRGTNYGYTF; cdr3_nt: TGTGCCAGCAGCTTACGGCGGGGAACTAACTATGGCTACACCTTC